This TCR beta chain was captured in a study of control samples from healthy donors and cancer patients. In this sample, this clone turned up once. TCRdb's copy holds only in-frame clones and misses some; the assay was immunoSEQ multiplex PCR. The profile shows more than 85,000 clones, 90% of them singletons. This CDR3 has 14 amino acids. V shed 6 bases, J shed 4 bases, and the junction held 4 bases outside the gene matches. The germline CDR1 and CDR2 sequences are MNHEY and SVGAGI. This sequence joins TRBV6-5 and TRBJ1-5; 9 bases are shared with TRBD1. Sequencing input: blood. The receptor comes from a human donor in good health. The donor label of this sample is uncertain. The CDR3 here is CASRAGTGNQPQHF. CDR3 sequence (DNA): TGTGCCAGCAGAGCCGGGACAGGGAATCAGCCCCAGCATTTT.